This TCR beta chain was retrieved from a study of HIV-infected patients and healthy controls. One entry per CDR3 protein results from TCRdb running MiXCR on the 5' RACE reads. This table has more than 60,000 distinct CDR3 sequences, about a fifth appearing once. This clonotype was detected many times. This CDR3 is 14 amino acids long. Between the trimmed V and J ends, which lost 0 bases and 3 bases, there was a span of 9 bases. V is TRBV12-3 or TRBV12-4 and J is TRBJ2-7, with no clear D. The receptor comes from a human donor in good health. Input material: CD4+ T cells from blood. Written as DNA, the CDR3 is TGTGCCAGCAGTTTAGCGTGGCAATACTACGAGCAGTACTTC. It yields the protein CASSLAWQYYEQYF.